This note documents a single TCR beta chain sequence. This entry belongs to a study of T cell changes during pregnancy in multiple sclerosis. Data came from immunoSEQ multiplex PCR; TCRdb stores just in-frame clones and leaves some out. The data show some 60,000 clones, approximately 86% seen once. Germline-derived CDR1 and CDR2 are LGHNA and YSLEER. CDR3 length equals 15 residues. Losses at the gene ends were 3 bases for V and 7 bases for J; bases not matched to a gene: 5. This material consisted of CD4+ T cells from peripheral blood mononuclear cells, taken in the third trimester of pregnancy. The chain carries TRBV4-3 and TRBJ1-4; TRBD1 agrees at 10 bases. The receptor was isolated from a female donor with multiple sclerosis, enrolled in a pregnancy study. CDR3 bases: TGCGCCAGCAGCCAGGGAGACAGGGGGCTTGAAAAACTGTTTTTT. Protein: CASSQGDRGLEKLFF.